A single sample is the source of the 31 T cell receptor beta chains below, sequenced in a study of blood T cell repertoires in COVID-19. Sequencing used immunoSEQ multiplex PCR; TCRdb keeps in-frame clones, though not all of them. The sample consists of under 200,000 clones, 80% to 90% of them appearing once. Source material: peripheral blood. These receptors were taken from an older woman with COVID-19, enrolled during active disease.

This clone showed up just a few times. The chain combines TRBV7-9 with TRBJ1-4; D perhaps matches TRBD1 (6 bases). V lost 3 bases to trimming and J lost 8 bases, with 13 bases between them. Germline V gene sequence: CDR1 SEHNR, CDR2 FQNEAQ (reference sequence). The CDR3 totals 14 residues. The chain's CDR3 is CASSFGRGKEKLFF. CDR3 DNA: TGTGCCAGCAGCTTCGGCAGGGGAAAAGAAAAACTGTTTTTT.

This chain joins TRBV21-1 and TRBJ1-6; the table's D call, TRBD1, was not checked against the DNA. TRBV21-1 is a pseudogene locus. The CDR3 contains 21 residues. DNA of the CDR3: TGTGCCAGCAGCAGGTTGTGGCAGGGGATTTTGGATGGCTCCTGTAATTCACCCCTCCACTTT. Protein product: CASSRLWQGILDGSCNSPLHF.

The rearrangement uses TRBV5-1 and TRBJ1-4; the match to TRBD1 covers 7 bases. This CDR3 region has 15 residues. V lost 4 bases, J lost 2 bases, and 5 bases stayed unmatched. Germline V gene sequence: CDR1 SGHRS, CDR2 YFSETQ. CDR3 sequence: CASSLPTGTNEKLFF. As DNA, the CDR3 is TGCGCCAGCAGCCTCCCGACAGGGACTAATGAAAAACTGTTTTTT.

The rearrangement uses TRBV5-6 and TRBJ2-1, with 9 positions matching TRBD2. CDR1 and CDR2 (germline): SGHDT, YYEEEE. Losses at the gene ends were 4 bases for V and 6 bases for J; bases not matched to a gene: 17. CDR3 length: 18 residues. CDR3 sequence: CASSPQGGAGGPRNEQFF. The CDR3, as DNA: TGTGCCAGCAGCCCCCAGGGGGGGGCGGGAGGGCCCCGCAATGAGCAGTTCTTC.

The chain recombines TRBV5-1 with TRBJ1-5, with D hard to call. V lost 0 bases, J lost 6 bases, and 10 bases lay in between. This CDR3 contains 14 residues. The germline gives CDR1 SGHRS, CDR2 YFSETQ. DNA of the CDR3: TGCGCCAGCAGCTTGGACCTTCGGGGTCAGCCCCAGCATTTT. Protein product: CASSLDLRGQPQHF.

This chain uses TRBV29-1 with TRBJ2-7, with TRBD2 matching 7 bases. The CDR3 sequence is 12 residues long. The germline gives CDR1 SQVTM, CDR2 ANQGSEA. The V and J ends lost 4 bases and 4 bases, in that order; junction bases with no gene match: 4. The CDR3 protein is CSVAAGVYEQYF. The CDR3 DNA sequence: TGCAGCGTTGCTGCGGGAGTATACGAGCAGTACTTC.

This sequence joins TRBV5-1 and TRBJ1-6; D unclear. The length of the CDR3 is 15 residues. V lost 1 base, J lost 7 bases, and 12 bases lay in between. From germline, CDR1 is SGHRS and CDR2 YFSETQ. The CDR3 coding sequence is TGCGCCAGCAGCTTGAGTAGAGCCCAAAATTCACCCCTCCACTTT. As protein: CASSLSRAQNSPLHF.

The chain employs TRBV2 and TRBJ1-6, with TRBD1 matching over 10 bases. Germline loops: CDR1 SNHLY, CDR2 FYNNEI. V shed 7 bases, J shed 7 bases, and the junction held 10 bases outside the gene matches. This CDR3 spans 16 amino acids. The CDR3 DNA is TGTGCCAGCACCCAAATCAGGACAGGGGGAAATTCACCCCTCCACTTT. As protein: CASTQIRTGGNSPLHF.

The V gene is TRBV2, the J gene TRBJ2-7; maybe TRBD1 (5 bases). Trimming took off 2 bases at V and 0 bases at J, with 8 bases between the two ends. This CDR3 is 14 amino acids long. Germline V gene data show CDR1 as SNHLY and CDR2 as FYNNEI. Here the CDR3 DNA reads TGTGCCAGCAGTGAACAGGGTAGCTCCTACGAGCAGTACTTC. It is translated as CASSEQGSSYEQYF.

The chain carries TRBV7-2 and TRBJ2-7; TRBD2 aligns across 7 bases. This CDR3 contains 17 residues. Germline loops: CDR1 SGHTA, CDR2 FQGNSA. Trimming at V came to 1 base and at J to 5 bases, leaving 14 bases not matched to a gene. The CDR3 loop is CASSLDVSRGRRNEQYF. In DNA, the CDR3 is TGTGCCAGCAGCTTAGACGTTTCCCGCGGGAGAAGGAACGAGCAGTACTTC.

V and J are TRBV7-9 and TRBJ2-2; 12 bases match TRBD1. The CDR3 totals 17 residues. The ends lost 4 bases at V and 8 bases at J; junction bases unmatched: 11. Germline-derived CDR1 and CDR2 are SEHNR and FQNEAQ (reference sequence). CDR3 nucleotides: TGTGCCAGCAGCTCGCCCCCGGGACAGGGGGCTTTGGGGGAGCTGTTTTTT. It yields the protein CASSSPPGQGALGELFF.

This clone was counted once. The V and J genes are TRBV23-1 and TRBJ2-7; tentative D call: TRBD1 (6 bases). TRBV23-1 has ORF status, its function being uncertain. The CDR3 runs to 17 residues. V was shortened by 0 bases and J by 3 bases, with 18 bases between the two germline ends. CDR3 nucleotides: TGCGCCAGCAGTCAATCAGAGCTGGACAGACCGAACTACGAGCAGTACTTC. This gives the protein CASSQSELDRPNYEQYF.

The chain is built from TRBV6-5 and TRBJ2-5, with a weak D call TRBD2 (7 bases). There are 15 residues in the CDR3. CDR1 MNHEY and CDR2 SVGAGI come from the germline V gene. The germline V and J ends were trimmed by 2 bases and 2 bases, with 12 bases remaining between them. The CDR3 protein is CASSYGGAEQETQYF. Here the CDR3 DNA reads TGTGCCAGCAGTTACGGGGGGGCTGAACAAGAGACCCAGTACTTC.

The chain combines TRBV10-3 with TRBJ2-7; the match to TRBD1 covers 9 bases. Germline CDR1 ENHRY, CDR2 SYGVKD. CDR3 length: 13 residues. The ends lost 4 bases at V and 3 bases at J; junction bases unmatched: 1. CDR3 residues: CAISGQGVYEQYF. In nucleotides, the CDR3 is TGTGCCATCAGTGGACAGGGGGTCTACGAGCAGTACTTC.

V usage is TRBV6-2 or TRBV6-3 and J usage is TRBJ1-3; 7 bases are shared with TRBD1. The length of the CDR3 is 16 residues. V dropped 6 bases and J dropped 0; count of bases not matched to a gene: 8. The germline V gene has CDR1 MNHEY and CDR2 SVGEGT. CDR3 in DNA: TGTGCCAGCAGCCGGCGGGACAGTCTCTCTGGAAACACCATATATTTT. Translation gives CASSRRDSLSGNTIYF.

This sequence joins TRBV19 and TRBJ2-1, with D maybe TRBD2 (6 bases). The CDR3 totals 12 residues. CDR1 and CDR2 from the germline V gene are LNHDA and SQIVND (reference sequence). V was shortened by 3 bases and J by 8 bases, with 8 bases between the two germline ends. The chain's CDR3 is CASSIWGDEQFF. CDR3 DNA: TGTGCCAGTAGTATTTGGGGGGATGAGCAGTTCTTC. Based on the CDR3 plus reference TRBV19 and TRBJ2-1, the full variable domain is DGGITQSPKYLFRKEGQNVTLSCEQNLNHDAMYWYRQDPGQGLRLIYYSQIVNDFQKGDIAEGYSVSREKKESFPLTVTSAQKNPTAFYLCASSIWGDEQFFGPGTRLTVL.

V and J are TRBV29-1 and TRBJ1-4; D gene ambiguous. The CDR3 length is 11 residues. The germline CDR1 and CDR2 sequences are SQVTM and ANQGSEA. CDR3 sequence reads: CKGGCNEKLFF. The CDR3 DNA reads TGCAAAGGAGGCTGTAATGAAAAACTGTTTTTT.

This chain uses TRBV5-1 with TRBJ1-2; 7 bases are a match to TRBD1. V lost 0 bases to trimming and J lost 5 bases; unmatched junction nucleotides: 7. The CDR3 is 15 amino acids. CDR1 and CDR2 from the germline V gene are SGHRS and YFSETQ. The CDR3 coding sequence is TGCGCCAGCAGCTTGGCCGACCAGGGGGGATATGGCTACACCTTC. Translated, it gives CASSLADQGGYGYTF.

The chain couples TRBV15 to TRBJ2-7; 14 bases align to TRBD2. V dropped 0 bases and J dropped 1; count of bases not matched to a gene: 8. There are 19 residues in the CDR3. CDR1 is LNHNV and CDR2 is YYDKDF in the germline V gene (reference sequence). CDR3 sequence: CATSRDSGLAGESSYEQYF. Here the CDR3 DNA reads TGTGCCACCAGCAGAGATTCGGGACTAGCGGGAGAGTCTTCCTACGAGCAGTACTTC.

V is TRBV11-3 and J is TRBJ2-1, with D perhaps TRBD2 (5 bases). Per the germline V gene, CDR1 is SGHNT and CDR2 is YENEEA. V was shortened by 1 base and J by 6 bases, with 10 bases between the two germline ends. The CDR3 length is 14 residues. CDR3 nucleotide sequence: TGTGCCAGCAGCTTAGGGAGGCTAACCAATGAGCAGTTCTTC. The encoded protein is CASSLGRLTNEQFF.

The rearrangement uses TRBV7-9 and TRBJ2-3, with TRBD1 identical over 10 bases. From germline, CDR1 is SEHNR and CDR2 FQNEAQ (reference sequence). V gave up 2 bases and J gave up 0 bases; unmatched junction bases: 5. This CDR3 has 17 residues. As DNA, the CDR3 is TGTGCCAGCAGCTTACCGAGGGGACAGGGGAGCACAGATACGCAGTATTTT. Translated, it gives CASSLPRGQGSTDTQYF.

The J gene is TRBJ2-5, the V gene TRBV30; TRBD2 agrees at 7 bases. The J segment lost 4 bases and the V segment lost 4 bases, leaving 6 bases of the junction unmatched. CDR1 is GTSNPN, CDR2 SVGIG, per germline (reference sequence). The CDR3 is made up of 13 amino acids. The CDR3 DNA follows: TGTGCCTGGAATTGGGGCGGGAGAGAGACCCAGTACTTC. Translating gives CAWNWGGRETQYF.

The chain is built from TRBV7-6 and TRBJ1-2, with TRBD1 matching 9 bases. V dropped 0 bases and J dropped 8; count of bases not matched to a gene: 4. Germline-derived CDR1 and CDR2 are SGHVS and FNYEAQ. This CDR3 spans 14 amino acids. CDR3 sequence: CASSLAGQGSGYTF. DNA of the CDR3: TGTGCCAGCAGCTTAGCCGGACAGGGGTCAGGCTACACCTTC.

V gene TRBV7-9 combines with J gene TRBJ2-1; possible D gene TRBD1, 5 bases. The CDR3 is 14 amino acids. Germline values: CDR1 SEHNR, CDR2 FQNEAQ (reference sequence). V was shortened by 7 bases and J by 3 bases, with 13 bases between the two germline ends. In nucleotides, the CDR3 is TGTGCCAGCACCACAGGCTCGTTCTACAATGAGCAGTTCTTC. Translating it yields CASTTGSFYNEQFF.

The chain uses TRBV6-5 and TRBJ1-5; D perhaps matches TRBD1 (6 bases). CDR1 and CDR2 from the germline V gene are MNHEY and SVGAGI. Trimming cost V 8 bases and J 6 bases, with 17 bases left between them. This CDR3 comprises 14 residues. The CDR3 reads CASQSGVSGQPQHF. In DNA form, the CDR3 reads TGTGCCAGCCAATCAGGGGTCTCCGGTCAGCCCCAGCATTTT.

The chain uses TRBV30 and TRBJ2-2, with TRBD2 identical over 8 bases. From germline, CDR1 is GTSNPN and CDR2 SVGIG (reference sequence). CDR3 size: 15 residues. V dropped 4 bases and J dropped 6; count of bases not matched to a gene: 10. In DNA form, the CDR3 reads TGTGCCTGGAAAGGTCTAGCGGGTTCGGCCGGGGAGCTGTTTTTT. Translated: CAWKGLAGSAGELFF.

This chain links TRBV5-1 with TRBJ1-6; 8 bases are a match to TRBD1. After removal of 4 bases from V and 10 bases from J, the junction contained 7 bases not matched to a gene. The germline V gene encodes CDR1 SGHRS and CDR2 YFSETQ. This CDR3 spans 14 amino acids. The CDR3: CASSLDRVGSPLHF. CDR3 DNA sequence: TGCGCCAGCAGCCTGGACAGGGTGGGATCACCCCTCCACTTT.

The V and J genes are TRBV6-2 or TRBV6-3 and TRBJ1-2; weak D call: TRBD1 (6 bases). V lost 4 bases and J lost 0, with 12 bases in between. Germline assignment: CDR1 MNHEY and CDR2 SVGEGT. The CDR3 length is 15 residues. The DNA of the CDR3 is TGTGCCAGCAGTTCGGACGGGACACCTAACTATGGCTACACCTTC. Amino acid sequence: CASSSDGTPNYGYTF.

V usage is TRBV9 and J usage is TRBJ2-1, with 12 positions matching TRBD2. This CDR3 comprises 16 residues. Trimming cost V 1 base and J 5 bases; bases outside gene matches: 4. CDR1 is SGDLS, CDR2 YYNGEE, per germline. The chain's CDR3 is CASSVTLAGGDNEQFF. CDR3 DNA: TGTGCCAGCAGCGTAACTCTAGCGGGAGGGGACAATGAGCAGTTCTTC.

The chain links TRBV11-2 to TRBJ2-3, with 8 bases identical to TRBD2. CDR3 length: 15 amino acids. V dropped 1 base and J dropped 3; count of bases not matched to a gene: 3. The V gene's germline CDR1 is SGHAT and CDR2 FQNNGV. The CDR3: CASSLVAGPTDTQYF. The DNA for the CDR3 is TGTGCCAGCAGCTTAGTAGCGGGGCCAACAGATACGCAGTATTTT.

The V and J genes are TRBV27 and TRBJ2-1; TRBD1 agrees at 7 bases. This CDR3 is built from 15 residues. V gave up 6 bases and J gave up 6 bases; unmatched junction bases: 11. Germline V gene data show CDR1 as MNHEY and CDR2 as SMNVEV (reference sequence). CDR3 protein: CASSQRQGRVNEQFF. The CDR3 DNA reads TGTGCCAGCAGCCAGAGACAGGGTAGGGTCAATGAGCAGTTCTTC.